The 16 T cell receptor beta chains given below trace back to one sample, sequenced in a study of OX40 agonist ivuxolimab in advanced cancers. The protocol was immunoSEQ multiplex PCR, while the TCRdb copy is restricted to in-frame clones and leaves out a portion. The table shows 55,000 to 75,000 clones, with roughly nine tenths occurring only once. Sequences were derived from CD4+ or CD8+ T cells sorted from blood, sampled in a trial of the OX40 agonist ivuxolimab. Receptors were obtained from an adult with an advanced solid tumor such as melanoma, head and neck, liver or kidney cancer.

This sequence joins TRBV25-1 and TRBJ1-2; D remains unclear. Germline assignment: CDR1 MGHDK and CDR2 SYGVNS. The CDR3 length is 13 residues. The ends were cut back, 4 bases at V and 4 bases at J, with 10 bases in the middle. The CDR3 is CASSASPFYGYTF. DNA for the CDR3: TGTGCCAGCAGTGCCAGTCCTTTCTATGGCTACACCTTC.

The chain uses TRBV5-5 and TRBJ2-7, with TRBD2 matching over 13 bases. Looked up from germline, CDR1 is SGHKS and CDR2 is YYEKEE (reference sequence). The CDR3 has 20 amino acids. V gave up 0 bases and J gave up 5 bases; unmatched junction bases: 17. CDR3 in amino acids: CASSLGGRGRGLAGVDEQYF. CDR3 in DNA: TGTGCCAGCAGCTTGGGAGGAAGGGGAAGAGGACTAGCGGGAGTTGACGAGCAGTACTTC.

J is TRBJ2-1 and V is TRBV6-5; D may be TRBD1 (6 bases). Trimming pared 6 bases from V and 0 bases from J, leaving 12 bases between. Germline V lookup: CDR1 MNHEY, CDR2 SVGAGI. CDR3 size: 15 residues. CDR3 sequence: CASSQDSYSYNEQFF. The CDR3 region has the DNA TGTGCCAGCAGCCAGGACAGCTACTCCTACAATGAGCAGTTCTTC.

The CDR3 is CASSLQDSLSNQPQHF. The CDR3 DNA reads TGTGCCAGCAGCTTACAGGACAGCCTTAGCAATCAGCCCCAGCATTTT. J is TRBJ1-5 and V is TRBV5-5, with D maybe TRBD1 (6 bases). The CDR3 length is 16 residues. Trimming shortened V by 2 bases and J by 0 bases, and 12 bases separated the two germline ends. The germline V gene has CDR1 SGHKS and CDR2 YYEKEE (reference sequence). Using reference TRBV5-5 and TRBJ1-5 for the parts outside the CDR3, the full variable domain is DAGVTQSPTHLIKTRGQQVTLRCSPISGHKSVSWYQQVLGQGPQFIFQYYEKEERGRGNFPDRFSARQFPNYSSELNVNALLLGDSALYLCASSLQDSLSNQPQHFGDGTRLSIL.

The genes are TRBV28 and TRBJ2-5; maybe TRBD2 (5 bases). CDR1 is MDHEN, CDR2 SYDVKM, per germline. The V end lost 5 bases, the J end lost 5 bases, and 18 bases lay between the germline ends. This CDR3 spans 15 amino acids. The CDR3, as DNA: TGTGCCAGCAGTCGTCCCGGGGTTACTCTTGAGACCCAGTACTTC. Encoded protein: CASSRPGVTLETQYF.

This clone was recorded only once. The rearrangement uses TRBV4-1 and TRBJ2-5; D remains unclear. This CDR3 comprises 12 residues. The germline V gene has CDR1 MGHRA and CDR2 YSYEKL. V lost 0 bases to trimming and J lost 7 bases, with 6 bases between them. The CDR3 sequence: CASSQDLGTQYF. CDR3 coding DNA: TGCGCCAGCAGCCAAGATCTGGGGACCCAGTACTTC.

This chain uses TRBV6-1 with TRBJ2-7; 9 nucleotides match TRBD1. CDR1 and CDR2 from the germline V gene are MNHNS and SASEGT. J was trimmed by 6 bases and V by 5 bases; bases with no gene match: 8. This CDR3 is 14 amino acids long. Here the CDR3 reads CASSTRTGVGEQYF. In DNA form, the CDR3 reads TGTGCCAGCAGTACGAGGACAGGGGTTGGCGAGCAGTACTTC.

The table lists this clone with a few counts. The chain employs TRBV9 and TRBJ2-7, with 8 bases matching TRBD1. V was clipped by 3 bases and J by 4 bases; unmatched bases: 6. Germline values: CDR1 SGDLS, CDR2 YYNGEE. The CDR3 is 14 amino acids. DNA for the CDR3: TGTGCCAGCAGCGAAGGGACAGGCCCTTACGAGCAGTACTTC. Amino acid sequence: CASSEGTGPYEQYF. The entire variable domain, with the rest obtained from reference TRBV9 and TRBJ2-7, is as follows: DSGVTQTPKHLITATGQRVTLRCSPRSGDLSVYWYQQSLDQGLQFLIQYYNGEERAKGNILERFSAQQFPDLHSELNLSSLELGDSALYFCASSEGTGPYEQYFGPGTRLTVT.

This clone was observed a single time. The chain has TRBV7-8 and TRBJ1-2; 8 nucleotides line up with TRBD1. V lost 5 bases, J lost 9 bases, and 8 bases stayed unmatched. The germline gives CDR1 SGHVS, CDR2 FQNEAQ. The CDR3 is 13 residues long. In nucleotides, the CDR3 is TGTGCCAGCAGCCTCGGACAGGGAAGGAGCTACACCTTC. Protein: CASSLGQGRSYTF.

This clone was seen once. This chain uses TRBV5-6 with TRBJ2-7; D is undetermined. V lost 4 bases, J lost 6 bases, and 14 bases lay in between. This CDR3 contains 13 residues. Germline assignment: CDR1 SGHDT and CDR2 YYEEEE. DNA of the CDR3: TGTGCCAGCAGCCTAAGGGAAGGGCGCGAGCAGTACTTC. Its translation is CASSLREGREQYF.

J is TRBJ2-1 and V is TRBV5-6; D remains unclear. V lost 4 bases, J lost 4 bases, and 3 bases lay in between. Germline CDR1 reads SGHDT; CDR2 reads YYEEEE. This CDR3 comprises 11 residues. The CDR3 sequence is CASSIYNEQFF. In DNA form, the CDR3 reads TGTGCCAGCAGCATATACAATGAGCAGTTCTTC.

This chain connects TRBV18 to TRBJ2-1; weak D call: TRBD2 (6 bases). Germline V lookup: CDR1 KGHSH, CDR2 LQKENI. The CDR3 length is 17 residues. The V end was cut by 1 base, the J end by 1 base, with 14 bases between. CDR3 coding DNA: TGTGCCAGCTCACCACGGGGTAGCGGCGGTTCCTACAATGAGCAGTTCTTC. Translated: CASSPRGSGGSYNEQFF.

This clone was counted only a few times. The chain has TRBV19 and TRBJ2-6; D is unclear. V lost 1 base and J lost 1, with 2 bases in between. Germline CDR1 is LNHDA and CDR2 is SQIVND (reference sequence). This CDR3 has 14 amino acids. The CDR3 spells CASSIGSGANVLTF. In DNA, the CDR3 is TGTGCCAGTAGTATAGGTTCTGGGGCCAACGTCCTGACTTTC.

This rearrangement joins TRBV7-2 to TRBJ1-1; unclear D gene. The CDR3 spans 15 residues. Looked up from germline, CDR1 is SGHTA and CDR2 is FQGNSA. Trimming removed 6 bases at V and 0 bases at J, with 14 bases between. CDR3 DNA: TGTGCCAGCAGGCCACAAGCAAACATGAACACTGAAGCTTTCTTT. Translating it yields CASRPQANMNTEAFF.

The J gene is TRBJ2-1, the V gene TRBV7-3; perhaps TRBD1 as D (6 bases). Germline-derived CDR1 and CDR2 are SGHTA and FQGTGA. This CDR3 region has 15 residues. V was trimmed by 5 bases and J by 5 bases, leaving 16 bases between them. CDR3: CASSQGGRSHNEQFF. The CDR3 nucleotides read TGTGCCAGCAGCCAAGGGGGTAGGAGCCACAATGAGCAGTTCTTC.

This chain connects TRBV5-5 to TRBJ2-7, with unresolved D. Germline CDR1 is SGHKS and CDR2 is YYEKEE (reference sequence). The CDR3 length is 11 residues. The V and J ends lost 0 bases and 2 bases respectively, with 0 bases between them. CDR3 in amino acids: CASSLAYEQYF. CDR3 bases: TGTGCCAGCAGCTTGGCCTACGAGCAGTACTTC.